These T cell receptor beta chains were read from a single sample in a study of PD-1 blockade in mismatch repair-deficient tumors. This table comes from immunoSEQ multiplex PCR, and its TCRdb copy is limited to in-frame clones, with some not included. The profile shows approximately 130,000 clones, about 86% of them singletons. Here the sequenced sample was peripheral blood, taken 44 weeks after starting pembrolizumab. All receptors derive from an adult with mismatch repair-deficient cancer. The CDR3 runs from the conserved cysteine through the conserved F or W. The D gene is left open where the match is weak. A clone size is listed for some rows: how often the clone was seen (once, few, many), or a class if it is expanded.

clone_size,j_call,v_call,d_call,cdr3_aa,cdr3_nt
once,TRBJ2-3,TRBV27,TRBD1,CASRWTGTTDTQYF,TGTGCCAGCAGGTGGACAGGGACCACAGATACGCAGTATTTT
-,TRBJ2-3,TRBV4-3,TRBD2,CASSQDTSGSRTDTQYF,TGCGCCAGCAGCCAAGATACGAGCGGGAGTCGGACAGATACGCAGTATTTT
-,TRBJ2-3,TRBV18,TRBD2,CASSALAGPSTDTQYF,TGTGCCAGCTCGGCCCTAGCGGGTCCTAGCACAGATACGCAGTATTTT
-,TRBJ2-1,TRBV7-8,TRBD2,CASSVGDRLAGGEQFF,TGTGCCAGCAGCGTAGGGGATAGACTAGCGGGAGGTGAGCAGTTCTTC
-,TRBJ1-1,TRBV5-4,TRBD1,CASSRDPGTGVEAFF,TGTGCCAGCAGCCGAGACCCCGGGACAGGGGTTGAAGCTTTCTTT
-,TRBJ2-7,TRBV11-3,-,CASSSPFLFTGSYEQYF,TGTGCCAGCAGCTCCCCTTTCCTTTTTACAGGTTCCTACGAGCAGTACTTC
-,TRBJ1-4,TRBV4-3,-,CASSQERLSEKLFF,TGCGCCAGCAGCCAAGAAAGACTAAGTGAAAAACTGTTTTTT
-,TRBJ2-5,TRBV9,-,CASSDPLGRGHGETQYF,TGTGCCAGCAGCGACCCCCTCGGGCGAGGGCACGGGGAGACCCAGTACTTC
-,TRBJ1-2,TRBV2,-,CASSEEGDGYTF,TGTGCCAGCAGTGAAGAGGGGGATGGCTACACCTTC
-,TRBJ1-5,TRBV5-6,-,CASSLSQAYNQPQHF,TGTGCCAGCAGCTTGAGCCAGGCCTACAATCAGCCCCAGCATTTT
-,TRBJ2-5,TRBV7-9,-,CASSLAGATKTQYF,TGTGCCAGCAGCTTAGCGGGGGCTACGAAGACCCAGTACTTC
-,TRBJ2-7,TRBV11-3,TRBD2,CASSYGPGLAGVGYEQYF,TGTGCCAGCAGCTACGGTCCGGGACTAGCGGGAGTAGGCTACGAGCAGTACTTC
few,TRBJ2-2,TRBV2,TRBD2,CASRAGEAGELFF,TGTGCCAGTAGAGCGGGAGAAGCCGGGGAGCTGTTTTTT
-,TRBJ1-2,TRBV6-6,-,CASSYNTGNYGYTF,TGTGCCAGCAGTTACAACACGGGAAACTATGGCTACACCTTC
once,TRBJ1-5,TRBV19,TRBD1,CATQTLQGAFNQPQHF,TGTGCCACTCAGACGTTACAGGGGGCCTTCAATCAGCCCCAGCATTTT
-,TRBJ1-5,TRBV19,-,CASSRGSNQPQHF,TGTGCCAGTAGTAGGGGGAGCAATCAGCCCCAGCATTTT
-,TRBJ2-1,TRBV7-2,-,CASMGTPYNEQFF,TGTGCCAGCATGGGGACTCCCTACAATGAGCAGTTCTTC
-,TRBJ2-4,TRBV30,-,CAWSVPGGGNIQYF,TGTGCCTGGAGTGTGCCAGGGGGAGGAAACATTCAGTACTTC
-,TRBJ1-3,TRBV30,-,CAWSVECRAGNTIYF,TGTGCCTGGAGTGTAGAATGCCGGGCTGGAAACACCATATATTTT
few,TRBJ2-7,TRBV10-3,TRBD1,CAISDPGDSYEQYF,TGTGCCATCAGTGACCCTGGGGACAGCTACGAGCAGTACTTC
-,TRBJ1-1,TRBV5-5,TRBD1,CASSFGQGVGTEAFF,TGTGCCAGCAGCTTTGGACAGGGTGTAGGCACTGAAGCTTTCTTT
-,TRBJ2-7,TRBV27,TRBD2,CATRPYSGTSIDEQYF,TGTGCCACCCGACCTTACTCCGGGACTAGCATAGACGAGCAGTACTTC
-,TRBJ2-7,TRBV5-1,TRBD2,CASSRTSGQPSPVEEYF,TGCGCCAGCAGCAGGACTAGCGGCCAACCATCACCGGTGGAGGAGTACTTC
-,TRBJ1-4,TRBV5-1,-,CASSLDARGNEKLFF,TGCGCCAGCAGCTTGGATGCCAGGGGCAATGAAAAACTGTTTTTT
-,TRBJ2-1,TRBV7-9,TRBD1,CASSLGQGGDEQFF,TGTGCCAGCAGCCTGGGACAGGGTGGCGATGAGCAGTTCTTC
-,TRBJ2-7,TRBV5-5,-,CASSLVLGFVHEQYF,TGTGCCAGCAGCTTGGTACTAGGATTTGTCCACGAGCAGTACTTC
-,TRBJ1-2,TRBV4-1,-,CASSLGLGNYGYTF,TGCGCCAGCAGTCTTGGGTTGGGGAACTATGGCTACACCTTC
-,TRBJ1-2,TRBV27,TRBD1,CASRAMDRNYGYTF,TGTGCCAGCCGAGCAATGGACAGGAACTATGGCTACACCTTC
-,TRBJ2-7,TRBV19,-,CASSPGGPYEQYF,TGTGCCAGTAGTCCCGGGGGCCCCTACGAGCAGTACTTC
-,TRBJ2-7,TRBV27,-,CASSLLGAQGGSSYEQYF,TGTGCCAGCAGTTTACTGGGGGCTCAAGGAGGGTCCTCCTACGAGCAGTACTTC
-,TRBJ2-7,TRBV4-3,TRBD2,CASSSGGLAGGRSGEQYF,TGCGCCAGCAGTTCAGGAGGACTAGCGGGAGGAAGGTCGGGGGAGCAGTACTTC
-,TRBJ2-7,TRBV7-2,TRBD1,CASSLAGGQYEQYF,TGTGCCAGCAGCTTAGCAGGGGGACAGTACGAGCAGTACTTC
-,TRBJ2-2,TRBV7-2,-,CASSTTSSGAGELFF,TGTGCCAGCAGCACTACGAGCTCGGGGGCCGGGGAGCTGTTTTTT